This T cell receptor beta chain originates from a study of cytomegalovirus exposure and HLA in healthy donors. Study conclusions and caveats: The authors judged a highly shared variant cluster likely a sequencing artifact. Presence/absence analyses treated sequencing depth as roughly uniform across donors. Later analysis identified a missense DCLRE1C variant that was linked to TCR beta V- and J-gene trimming. There were under 200 TCR beta chains listed as cytomegalovirus-associated.

Germline CDR1 and CDR2: MNHEY and SVGAGI. The CDR3 totals 16 residues. The germline V and J ends were trimmed by 0 bases and 0 bases, with 9 bases remaining between them. Primers for the PCR totalled 60 Vbeta and 13 Jbeta. Data came from immunoSEQ multiplex PCR; TCRdb stores just in-frame clones and leaves some out. In the table there are over 100,000 clones, around 77% of which are singletons. This clone occurred a few times. What it binds is unknown. The V call is TRBV6-5, the J call TRBJ2-1; D unresolved. Sequencing was done on a sample of PBMCs. This receptor was identified in a male donor in good health and CMV-seropositive. The CDR3 spells CASSYSWLDSYNEQFF. The CDR3 DNA sequence: TGTGCCAGCAGTTACTCGTGGCTCGACTCCTACAATGAGCAGTTCTTC.